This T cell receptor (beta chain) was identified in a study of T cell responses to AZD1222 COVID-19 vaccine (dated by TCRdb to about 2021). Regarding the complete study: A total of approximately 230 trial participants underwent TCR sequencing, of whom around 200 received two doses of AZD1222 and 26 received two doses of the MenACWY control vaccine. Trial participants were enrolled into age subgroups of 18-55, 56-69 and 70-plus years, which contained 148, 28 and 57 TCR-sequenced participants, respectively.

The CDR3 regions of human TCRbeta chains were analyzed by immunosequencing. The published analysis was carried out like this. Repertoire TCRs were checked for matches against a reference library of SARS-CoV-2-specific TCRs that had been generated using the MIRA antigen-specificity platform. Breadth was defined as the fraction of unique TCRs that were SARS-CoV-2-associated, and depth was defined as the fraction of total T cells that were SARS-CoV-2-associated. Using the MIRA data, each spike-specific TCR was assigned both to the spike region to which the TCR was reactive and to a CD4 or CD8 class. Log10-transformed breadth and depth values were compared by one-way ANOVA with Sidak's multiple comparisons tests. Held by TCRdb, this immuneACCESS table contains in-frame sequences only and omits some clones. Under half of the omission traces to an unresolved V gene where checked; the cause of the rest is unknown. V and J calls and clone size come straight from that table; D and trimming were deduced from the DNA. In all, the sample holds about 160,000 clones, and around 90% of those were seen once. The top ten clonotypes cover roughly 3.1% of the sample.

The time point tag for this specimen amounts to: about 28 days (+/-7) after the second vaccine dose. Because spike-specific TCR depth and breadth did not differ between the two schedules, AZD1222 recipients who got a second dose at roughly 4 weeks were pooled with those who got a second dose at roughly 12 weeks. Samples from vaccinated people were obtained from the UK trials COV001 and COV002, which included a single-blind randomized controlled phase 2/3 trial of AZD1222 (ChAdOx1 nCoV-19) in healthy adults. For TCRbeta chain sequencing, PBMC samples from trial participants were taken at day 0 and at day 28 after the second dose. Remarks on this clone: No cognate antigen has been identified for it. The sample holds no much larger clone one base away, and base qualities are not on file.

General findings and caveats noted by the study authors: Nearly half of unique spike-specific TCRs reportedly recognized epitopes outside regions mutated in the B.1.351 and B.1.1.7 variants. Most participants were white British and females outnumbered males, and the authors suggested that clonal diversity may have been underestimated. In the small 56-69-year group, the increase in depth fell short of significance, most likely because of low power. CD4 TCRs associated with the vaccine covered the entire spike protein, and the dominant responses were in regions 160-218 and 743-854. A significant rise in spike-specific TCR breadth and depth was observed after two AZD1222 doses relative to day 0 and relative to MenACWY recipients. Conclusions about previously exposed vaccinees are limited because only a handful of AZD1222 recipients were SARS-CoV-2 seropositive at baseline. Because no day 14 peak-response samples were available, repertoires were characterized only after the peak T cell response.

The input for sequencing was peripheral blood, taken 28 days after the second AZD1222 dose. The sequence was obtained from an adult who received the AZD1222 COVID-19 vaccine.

The base sequence is TGCGCCAGCAGCTTGGCTACGGTGTACGAGCAGTACTTC. This encodes CASSLATVYEQYF. Recombination joined TRBV5-1 with TRBJ2-7; no D gene is confidently identified. The junction carries 8 bases between V and J, which are trimmed by 0 bases and 4 bases respectively. The cysteine opens and the phenylalanine closes a CDR3 of 13 amino acids. Only the CDR3 portion is preserved as DNA: 39 bases, with reading frame beginning at the first base. CDR1 is given as SGHRS and CDR2 as YFSETQ, both from the germline V gene. The entire variable domain, with the stretches around the CDR3 drawn from the reference TRBV5-1 and TRBJ2-7 proteins, is KAGVTQTPRYLIKTRGQQVTLSCSPISGHRSVSWYQQTPGQGLQFLFEYFSETQRNKGNFPGRFSGRQFSNSRSEMNVSTLELGDSALYLCASSLATVYEQYFGPGTRLTVT.